This TCR beta chain was captured by sequencing in a study of blood T cell repertoires in COVID-19. Study as a whole: The United States, Italy and Spain provided the acute and convalescent COVID-19 samples. T cells, B-cell-depleted T cells, or PBMCs provided the cDNA or gDNA that served as material.

Original methodology: Estimation of nucleated cell counts was performed using reference gene primer amplification. Assay: immunoSEQ multiplex PCR; the TCRdb copy retains only in-frame clones and omits some. V, J and clone size are those of that table, while D and trimming were read from the DNA. The table shows tens of thousands of clones, with over 80% occurring only once. This clone was recorded once. CDR1 is SEHNR, CDR2 FQNEAQ, per germline (reference sequence). Trimming took off 5 bases at V and 3 bases at J, with 10 bases between the two ends. The CDR3 is 13 residues long. The sequenced sample consisted of peripheral blood. This chain links TRBV7-9 with TRBJ1-2; D remains ambiguous. This TCR derives from a man aged 45-65 years with active or convalescent COVID-19. Here the CDR3 reads CASSRHPDYGYTF. CDR3 coding DNA: TGTGCCAGCAGCAGACACCCCGACTATGGCTACACCTTC.